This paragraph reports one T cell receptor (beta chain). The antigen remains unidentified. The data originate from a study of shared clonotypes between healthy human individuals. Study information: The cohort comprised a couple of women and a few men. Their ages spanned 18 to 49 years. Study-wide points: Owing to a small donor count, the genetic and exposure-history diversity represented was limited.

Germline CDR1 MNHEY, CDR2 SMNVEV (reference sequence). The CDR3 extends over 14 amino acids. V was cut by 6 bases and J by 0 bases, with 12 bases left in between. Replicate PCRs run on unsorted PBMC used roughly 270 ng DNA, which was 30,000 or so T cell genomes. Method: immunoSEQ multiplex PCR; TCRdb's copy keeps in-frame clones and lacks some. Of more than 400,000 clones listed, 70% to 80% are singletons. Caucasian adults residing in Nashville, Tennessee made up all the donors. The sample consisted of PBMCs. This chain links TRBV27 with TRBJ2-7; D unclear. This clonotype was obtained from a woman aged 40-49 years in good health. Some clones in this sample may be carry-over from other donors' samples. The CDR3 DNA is TGTGCCAGCAGAAGCTTAAGAGCCTCCTACGAGCAGTACTTC. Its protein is CASRSLRASYEQYF.